This is a list of T cell receptor beta chains from one sample in a study of T cell repertoires in cytomegalovirus infection. MiXCR, run by TCRdb on the reads, gives a single entry per CDR3 protein. The repertoire holds about 740,000 distinct CDR3 sequences, with about 40% as singletons. Sequenced: PBMCs. The source is a human donor in good health (CMV status not recorded). Some clones in this sample may be carry-over from other donors' samples. Each CDR3 is given with its conserved first and last residue. The D gene is left open where the match is weak. Clone size is shown for a subset of rows, as once, few, many or a class of expanded clone.

-	TRBV6-6	few	TRBJ2-5	CASSYGGLVQETQYF	TGTGCCAGCAGTTACGGTGGCTTGGTACAAGAGACCCAGTACTTC
TRBD2	TRBV6-6	few	TRBJ2-7	CASSFSGLAGAAAVEQYF	TGTGCCAGCAGTTTCTCGGGACTAGCGGGAGCTGCTGCGGTCGAGCAGTACTTC
-	TRBV9	many	TRBJ2-1	CASSVGGSYNEQFF	TGTGCCAGCAGTGTCGGGGGTTCCTACAATGAGCAGTTCTTC
-	TRBV6-5	-	TRBJ1-1	CASSYSWAVACTEAFF	TGTGCCAGCAGTTACTCCTGGGCAGTGGCGTGCACTGAAGCTTTCTTT
-	TRBV12-3/TRBV12-4	-	TRBJ1-5	CASSLITRLGQPQHF	TGTGCCAGCAGCCTGATAACGAGGTTAGGGCAGCCCCAGCATTTT
-	TRBV24-1	few	TRBJ1-5	CATSEPAISNQPQHF	TGTGCCACCAGTGAACCGGCGATTAGCAATCAGCCCCAGCATTTT
-	TRBV7-8	-	TRBJ1-2	CASSSDSLTYGYTF	TGTGCCAGCAGCTCGGACAGTCTTACCTATGGCTACACCTTC
-	TRBV7-2	once	TRBJ1-1	CASSFRDGGWTDAFF	TGTGCCAGCAGCTTCCGCGACGGGGGGTGGACGGACGCTTTCTTT
-	TRBV20-1	-	TRBJ1-6	CSAGRPNGAGNSPLHF	TGCAGTGCTGGCCGCCCGAATGGCGCGGGGAATTCACCCCTCCACTTT
-	TRBV6-1	-	TRBJ2-1	CASRRLSSPANEQFF	TGTGCCAGCAGGCGTCTCTCCTCACCAGCCAATGAGCAGTTCTTC
-	TRBV12-3/TRBV12-4	-	TRBJ1-1	CASSELQVNTEAFF	TGTGCCAGCAGTGAACTCCAGGTGAACACTGAAGCTTTCTTT
-	TRBV7-3	-	TRBJ2-3	CASSSITTDTQYF	TGTGCCAGCAGCTCGATAACCACAGATACGCAGTATTTT
-	TRBV19	-	TRBJ2-6	CASSADYFNVLTF	TGTGCCAGTAGTGCCGACTACTTCAACGTCCTGACTTTC